The clone carrying this TCR beta chain was seen a handful of times. CDR1 SEHNR and CDR2 FQNEAQ come from the germline V gene (reference sequence). V was clipped by 11 bases and J by 2 bases, with 13 bases between them. CDR3 length equals 12 residues. Each sample used at least 7 million PBMCs. This sample is drawn from a study of blood T cells in healthy people across ages. Using a J-beta primer mix together with a sample-barcoded 5' primer, a second PCR was run for about 6 to 12 cycles. TCRdb re-called the 5' RACE reads through MiXCR, storing one row per CDR3 protein. Among 1.5 million to 2 million distinct CDR3 sequences listed, around 40% were seen once.

The TCR was taken from a human donor in good health. The sequenced sample was blood. The chain joins TRBV7-9 to TRBJ2-7; D call uncertain. CDR3 protein: CAGGQNTYEQYF. CDR3 DNA: TGTGCCGGTGGGCAGAATACCTACGAGCAGTACTTC.